The entry that follows covers one T cell receptor beta chain sequence. Its cognate antigen is unknown. TCRdb keeps only in-frame clones here, not all; method: immunoSEQ multiplex PCR. The repertoire includes 55,000 to 90,000 clones, approximately 78% of them detected once, and approximately 1% sits in the top ten. This specimen belongs to a study of OX40 agonist ivuxolimab in advanced cancers. Across the whole study: Patients took ivuxolimab, an agonistic anti-OX40 (CD134) antibody. A male proportion of 82.7% was recorded, with mean age 60 years and range roughly 23 to 79. Patients treated during dose escalation were battling hepatocellular carcinoma, melanoma, renal cell or head and neck cancer. Findings of the study overall: CD4+ T cells averaged fewer expanded clones than CD8+ T cells.

The germline gives CDR1 LNHNV, CDR2 YYDKDF (reference sequence). The CDR3 is 14 amino acids. V gave up 0 bases and J gave up 9 bases, with 12 bases separating them. V usage is TRBV15 and J usage is TRBJ2-1; D may correspond to TRBD1 or TRBD2 (5 bases each). The source of this sequence is an adult with an advanced solid tumor such as melanoma, head and neck, liver or kidney cancer. The source was CD4+ or CD8+ T cells sorted from blood, collected in a trial of the OX40 agonist ivuxolimab. The CDR3 region is CATSRDVAGSEQFF. CDR3 in DNA: TGTGCCACCAGCAGAGATGTGGCAGGGAGTGAGCAGTTCTTC.